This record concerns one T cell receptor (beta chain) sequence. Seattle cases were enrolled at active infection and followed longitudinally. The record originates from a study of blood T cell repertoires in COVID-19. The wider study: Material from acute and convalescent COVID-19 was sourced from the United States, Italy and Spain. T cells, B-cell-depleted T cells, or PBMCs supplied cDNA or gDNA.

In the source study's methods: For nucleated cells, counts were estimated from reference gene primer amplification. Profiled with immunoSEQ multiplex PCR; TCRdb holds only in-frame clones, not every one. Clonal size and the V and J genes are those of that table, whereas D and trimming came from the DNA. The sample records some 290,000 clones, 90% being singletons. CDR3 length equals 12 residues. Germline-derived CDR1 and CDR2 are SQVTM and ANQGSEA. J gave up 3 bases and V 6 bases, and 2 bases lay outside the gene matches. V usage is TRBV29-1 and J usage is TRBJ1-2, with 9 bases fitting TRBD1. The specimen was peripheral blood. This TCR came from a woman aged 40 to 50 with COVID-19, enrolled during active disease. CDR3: CSVTGGHYGYTF. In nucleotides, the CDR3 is TGCAGCGTGACAGGGGGACACTATGGCTACACCTTC.